This T cell receptor beta chain was sequenced during a study of breast tumors, draining lymph nodes, adjacent tissues. TCRdb called the multiplex PCR reads again in MiXCR, with one record for every CDR3 protein. This sample has more than 200,000 distinct CDR3 sequences, with roughly 32% found just once. This CDR3 region has 16 residues. Per germline, CDR1 MNHEY and CDR2 SMNVEV (reference sequence). The junction had 12 bases not matched to a gene; V was cut back by 2 bases and J by 5 bases. Samples came from axillary lymph nodes draining the breast cancer. The specimen sequenced was axillary lymph node tissue. The sequence came from a female donor with breast cancer. Some clones in this sample may be carry-over from other donors' samples. This chain links TRBV27 with TRBJ2-7, with 7 nucleotides matching TRBD2. CDR3 loop: CASSLIGVGTTHEQYF. The CDR3 DNA sequence: TGTGCCAGCAGTTTAATAGGGGTGGGGACTACCCACGAGCAGTACTTC.